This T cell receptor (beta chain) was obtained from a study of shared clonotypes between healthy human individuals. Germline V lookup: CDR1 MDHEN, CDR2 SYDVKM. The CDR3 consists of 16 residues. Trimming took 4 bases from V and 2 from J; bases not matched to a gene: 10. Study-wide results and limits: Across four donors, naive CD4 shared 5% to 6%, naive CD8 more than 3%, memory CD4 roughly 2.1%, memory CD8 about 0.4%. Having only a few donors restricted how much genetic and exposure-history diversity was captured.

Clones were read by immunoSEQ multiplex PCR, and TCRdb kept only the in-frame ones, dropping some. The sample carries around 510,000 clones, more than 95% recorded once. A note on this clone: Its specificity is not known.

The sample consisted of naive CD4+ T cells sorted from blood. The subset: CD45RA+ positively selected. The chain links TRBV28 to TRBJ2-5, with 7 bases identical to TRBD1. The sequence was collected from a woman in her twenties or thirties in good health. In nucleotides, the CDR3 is TGTGCCAGCAGTTCTCCCCCGGCAGGGGGACAAGAGACCCAGTACTTC. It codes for CASSSPPAGGQETQYF.